This T cell receptor (beta chain) was retrieved from a study of blood T cell repertoires in COVID-19. V lost 0 bases to trimming and J lost 0 bases; unmatched junction nucleotides: 7. The CDR3 has 17 residues. Germline loops: CDR1 SGHKS, CDR2 YYEKEE (reference sequence). Sequencing was performed with immunoSEQ multiplex PCR; in TCRdb, only in-frame clones are kept and a portion is missing. The sample yields 200,000 to 250,000 clones, around 83% seen once. This chain links TRBV5-5 with TRBJ2-3; 7 bases are shared with TRBD2. The sequencing input was peripheral blood. The sequence came from a woman of 80 years or more with COVID-19, enrolled during active disease. CDR3 protein: CASSLGASGISTDTQYF. Here the CDR3 DNA reads TGTGCCAGCAGCTTGGGGGCTAGCGGTATTAGCACAGATACGCAGTATTTT.